The 5 T cell receptor beta chains listed next were all sequenced from one sample in a study of T cell changes during pregnancy in multiple sclerosis. Libraries were prepared by immunoSEQ multiplex PCR; TCRdb keeps only in-frame clonotypes and omits some of them. The sample has around 38,000 clones, roughly 90% seen once; the top ten hold approximately 5.1%. This specimen consisted of CD8+ T cells from peripheral blood mononuclear cells, obtained in the third trimester of pregnancy. The receptor set was obtained from a female donor with multiple sclerosis, enrolled in a pregnancy study.

The chain joins TRBV7-2 to TRBJ2-3; D is possibly TRBD2 (5 bases). V lost 5 bases, J lost 7 bases, and 10 bases lay in between. The CDR3 runs to 12 residues. Germline V gives CDR1 SGHTA, CDR2 FQGNSA. The CDR3 nucleotides read TGTGCCAGCAGCCCCCCCGGGAATACGCAGTATTTT. The encoded protein is CASSPPGNTQYF.

This clone was observed a single time. The chain has TRBV27 and TRBJ2-7; D is possibly TRBD1 (6 bases). The CDR3 consists of 13 residues. Deletions cut 4 bases from V and 7 bases from J, with 14 bases between. Germline assignment: CDR1 MNHEY and CDR2 SMNVEV (reference sequence). In nucleotides, the CDR3 is TGTGCCAGCAGTTACTCTTTTGACAGGGAGCAGTACTTC. Amino acids: CASSYSFDREQYF.

J is TRBJ1-5 and V is TRBV6-5; D is perhaps TRBD1 (6 bases). This CDR3 is 16 amino acids long. V was shortened by 2 bases and J by 5 bases, with 16 bases between the two germline ends. The germline CDR1 and CDR2 sequences are MNHEY and SVGAGI. In DNA form, the CDR3 reads TGTGCCAGCAGTTACCAGGGAGCCTCAGGGGATCAGCCCCAGCATTTT. Its translation is CASSYQGASGDQPQHF.

This clone was recorded only once. The genes are TRBV6-6 and TRBJ2-7, with D possibly TRBD2 on 5 matching bases. This CDR3 comprises 13 residues. Trimming took off 6 bases at V and 6 bases at J, with 15 bases between the two ends. Germline V gives CDR1 MNHNY, CDR2 SVGAGI (reference sequence). The CDR3 protein is CASRKGEGSEQYF. CDR3 in DNA: TGTGCCAGCAGGAAAGGTGAGGGTTCCGAGCAGTACTTC.

This rearrangement joins TRBV19 to TRBJ2-2, with 9 positions matching TRBD1. This CDR3 contains 13 residues. Germline V gives CDR1 LNHDA, CDR2 SQIVND (reference sequence). V shed 6 bases, J shed 8 bases, and the junction held 4 bases outside the gene matches. As DNA, the CDR3 is TGTGCCAGTAGACAGGGGGCGCCGGGGGAGCTGTTTTTT. Translated, it gives CASRQGAPGELFF.